This T cell receptor (beta chain) was observed in a study of blood T cell repertoires in COVID-19 (dated by TCRdb to about 2020). With respect to the entire study: Samples from collaborators originated in the United States, Italy and Spain and spanned both the acute and convalescent phases of COVID-19. The prospective study material was composed of cDNA or gDNA derived from T cells, B-cell-depleted T cells, or PBMCs. Deeply sampled blood TCRbeta repertoires from subjects exposed to, actively infected with, or recovered from COVID-19 were included in the dataset. The repertoires were released in a freely available public database meant as a resource for research on the immune response to SARS-CoV-2. The samples were drawn from the first 160 participants of the ongoing ImmuneRACE study and from 950 to 1,500 subjects provided by 6 global collaborators. A de-identified subject ID, COVID-19 status, age in years and sex were almost always included in the sample metadata. Where available, HLA class I and class II types were obtained from metadata supplied by the sample provider rather than from assay-based typing. Results and caveats for the whole study, not just this receptor: How much clinical and demographic metadata was included differed by source and by participant, and the metadata was provided uncurated.

TCRbeta CDR3 regions were amplified from genomic DNA by means of the immunoSEQ Assay, a bias-controlled multiplex PCR. As for how the authors treated the data: Within the assay, amplification of reference gene primers was used to estimate how many nucleated cells each sample contained. To quantify the absolute abundance of each unique TCRbeta CDR3 rearrangement, sequence reads were collapsed and filtered. For each sample, productive Simpson clonality was calculated as the square root of Simpson's diversity index over productive rearrangements. TCRdb obtained this table from immuneACCESS and retained in-frame rearrangements with V and J assigned. These tables miss some clones; where compared with another copy, unresolved V genes account for less than half of the shortfall, and the remainder is unexplained. The V and J calls and clone size are taken from that table; D and trimming were inferred from the DNA. This sample comprises about 87,000 clones, less than 95% of them detected only once. Roughly 7% of the sample is in the top ten clones.

Notes on this clone: Its antigen is currently not known. It has no much larger one-base neighbor in the sample; base qualities were not kept.

At one collaborating source in Seattle, patients were enrolled during active infection and were followed longitudinally through the course of disease. Whole blood was collected in K2EDTA tubes by collaborating institutions according to the institutions' own protocols. For TCRbeta analysis, collaborator samples were shipped as frozen whole blood, as isolated PBMCs, or as DNA extracted from either sample type. Based on the germline V gene (reference sequence), the CDR1 and CDR2 sequences are WNHNN and SYGVQD. The V end loses 3 bases and the J end loses 2 bases, and a stretch of 12 bases separates them. The CDR3 runs 15 amino acids, cysteine and phenylalanine included. Only CDR3 DNA is held: 45 bases, read in frame from base 1.

This clonotype was sampled from a man younger than 35 with COVID-19, enrolled during active disease. The rearrangement joined TRBV10-1 to TRBJ2-3, with a tentative D gene TRBD2 over 6 matching bases. The source material was peripheral blood. Here the CDR3 is given as CASSDQLAVTDTQYF. The DNA reads TGCGCCAGCAGTGACCAACTAGCAGTCACAGATACGCAGTATTTT.